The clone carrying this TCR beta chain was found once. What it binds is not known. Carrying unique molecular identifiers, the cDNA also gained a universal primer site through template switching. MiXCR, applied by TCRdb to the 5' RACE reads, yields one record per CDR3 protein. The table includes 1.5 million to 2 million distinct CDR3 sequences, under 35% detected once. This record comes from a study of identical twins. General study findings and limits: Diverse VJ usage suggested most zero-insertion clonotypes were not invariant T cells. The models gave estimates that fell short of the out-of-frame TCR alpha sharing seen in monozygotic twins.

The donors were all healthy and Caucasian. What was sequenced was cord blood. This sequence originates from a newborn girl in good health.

CDR3 nucleotides: TGTGCCAGCAGTCGCGACAGGGCGGCCTATGGCTACACCTTC. This codes for CASSRDRAAYGYTF. The V gene is TRBV5-5, the J gene TRBJ1-2, with 7 bases aligning to TRBD1. Germline CDR1 is SGHKS and CDR2 is YYEKEE (reference sequence). CDR3 length: 14 residues. Trimming took 5 bases from V and 4 from J; bases not matched to a gene: 8.